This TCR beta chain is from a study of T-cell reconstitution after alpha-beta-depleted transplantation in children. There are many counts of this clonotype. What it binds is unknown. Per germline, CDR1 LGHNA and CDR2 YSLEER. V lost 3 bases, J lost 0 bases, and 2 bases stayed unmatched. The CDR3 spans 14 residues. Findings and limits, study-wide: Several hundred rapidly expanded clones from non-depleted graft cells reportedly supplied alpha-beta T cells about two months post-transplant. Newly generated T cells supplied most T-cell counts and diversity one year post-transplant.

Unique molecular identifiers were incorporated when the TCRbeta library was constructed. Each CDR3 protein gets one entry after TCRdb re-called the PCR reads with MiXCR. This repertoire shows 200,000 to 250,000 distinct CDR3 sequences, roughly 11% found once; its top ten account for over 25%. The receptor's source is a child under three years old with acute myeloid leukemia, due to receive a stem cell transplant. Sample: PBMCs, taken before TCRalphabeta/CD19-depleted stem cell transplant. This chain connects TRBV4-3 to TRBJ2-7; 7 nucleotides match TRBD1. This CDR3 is CASSQDRSSYEQYF. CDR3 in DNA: TGCGCCAGCAGCCAGGACAGGTCCTCCTACGAGCAGTACTTC.